This TCR beta chain was recovered during a study of T cell repertoires in cytomegalovirus infection. This CDR3 contains 14 residues. V was cut by 2 bases and J by 4 bases, with 10 bases left in between. Germline CDR1 reads SEHNR; CDR2 reads FQNEAQ (reference sequence). Using its own MiXCR run on the reads, TCRdb lists one record per CDR3 protein. This table holds some 270,000 distinct CDR3 sequences, 22% found once. A note on this clonotype: Its specificity is not known.

This sequence joins TRBV7-9 and TRBJ2-3, with a weak D call TRBD1 (6 bases). Sequencing was performed on cultured PBMCs, taken from culture after CMV antigen stimulation. This TCR was sampled from a human donor in good health (CMV status not recorded). Some clones in this sample may be carry-over from other donors' samples. In DNA, the CDR3 is TGTGCCAGCAGCTTAAGGGACAACGCAGATACGCAGTATTTT. Translated, it gives CASSLRDNADTQYF. Drawing the rest from reference TRBV7-9 and TRBJ2-3, the complete variable domain is DTGVSQNPRHKITKRGQNVTFRCDPISEHNRLYWYRQTLGQGPEFLTYFQNEAQLEKSRLLSDRFSAERPKGSFSTLEIQRTEQGDSAMYLCASSLRDNADTQYFGPGTRLTVL.